The clone carrying this T cell receptor (beta chain) was seen just once. Antigen specificity is unknown. Looked up from germline, CDR1 is SEHNR and CDR2 is FQNEAQ (reference sequence). The CDR3 consists of 16 residues. V dropped 4 bases and J dropped 0 bases, with 10 bases sitting between them. An equimolar mix of two oligonucleotides served as the beta constant-region primer for TRBC1 and TRBC2. TCRdb re-analysed the UMI-ligation and nested PCR reads in MiXCR, keeping a single row per CDR3 protein. The data contain 100,000 or so distinct CDR3 sequences, 5.5% to 8.5% of them singletons. This sample is part of a study of naive and memory T cell subsets. Four subsets defined by CD45RA and CD27 were sorted after CD3, CD4, CD8 and live/dead staining. Whole-study results and caveats: No ground truth validated the naive and memory repertoire findings. Between naive and memory subsets, TCR abundance power law exponents differed.

The chain is built from TRBV7-9 and TRBJ2-6; D assignment may be TRBD1 or TRBD2 (6 bases each). The specimen was central memory CD4+ T cells from blood. This receptor was taken from a human donor in good health. CDR3 sequence reads: CASSWGAISGANVLTF. The CDR3 bases are TGTGCCAGCAGCTGGGGGGCAATCTCTGGGGCCAACGTCCTGACTTTC.